This TCR beta chain derives from a study of technical replicates of blood from several donors. Some clones are missing from TCRdb's copy, which holds only in-frame ones; the method was immunoSEQ multiplex PCR. The sample yields about 83,000 clones, about 95% seen once. This CDR3 spans 13 amino acids. The germline CDR1 and CDR2 sequences are SGDLS and YYNGEE. V lost 0 bases and J 6 bases, leaving 6 bases between the germline ends. Sequencing input: T cells isolated from PBMCs. This TCR was recovered from a human donor in good health. The rearrangement uses TRBV9 and TRBJ2-2, with unresolved D. This CDR3 reads CASSVVSAGELFF. CDR3 sequence (DNA): TGTGCCAGCAGCGTAGTTTCGGCCGGGGAGCTGTTTTTT.